This T cell receptor beta chain was retrieved from a study of OX40 agonist ivuxolimab in advanced cancers. Study conclusions and caveats: Clonal expansion was among the lowest in partial responders at 0.1-3.0 mg/kg, especially CD8+. Expanded clones were, on average, more numerous in CD8+ T cells than in CD4+.

The V gene end was trimmed by 7 bases and the J gene end by 9 bases; junction bases not matched to a gene: 10. The CDR3 extends over 15 amino acids. The V gene's germline CDR1 is SGHVS and CDR2 FQNEAQ. TCRdb's table, derived via immunoSEQ multiplex PCR, lists solely in-frame clones and lacks some. The profile shows about 71,000 clones, about 81% of them singletons. Of note for this clone: The antigen remains unidentified.

The chain links TRBV7-8 to TRBJ2-1; TRBD1 matches at 12 bases. Material: CD4+ or CD8+ T cells sorted from blood, obtained in a trial of the OX40 agonist ivuxolimab. The receptor was derived from an adult with an advanced solid tumor such as melanoma, head and neck, liver or kidney cancer. DNA for the CDR3: TGTGCCAGCAACAACCGGGACAGGGGGCTGGCTGAGCAGTTCTTC. Translating it yields CASNNRDRGLAEQFF.